A selection of T cell receptor beta chains follows, all from one sample in a study of OX40 agonist ivuxolimab in advanced cancers. The assay was immunoSEQ multiplex PCR, and TCRdb's table has in-frame clones only and misses some. The data show 50,000 to 65,000 clones, 87% seen once. This specimen consisted of CD4+ or CD8+ T cells sorted from blood, obtained in a trial of the OX40 agonist ivuxolimab. These TCRs come from an adult with an advanced solid tumor such as melanoma, head and neck, liver or kidney cancer. Both conserved end residues are part of each CDR3. The order of the fields is CDR3 protein, CDR3 DNA, clone size, V gene, D gene, J gene. D genes are given only for firm matches. Clone size is shown for a subset of rows, as once, few, many or a class of expanded clone.

CDR3: CASLLGRGNTEAFF
DNA: TGTGCCAGCCTATTGGGCAGGGGGAACACTGAAGCTTTCTTT
size: .
V: TRBV2
D: .
J: TRBJ1-1

CDR3: CASSLDGGAVTNEKLFF
DNA: TGCGCCAGCAGCTTGGATGGGGGCGCGGTAACTAATGAAAAACTGTTTTTT
size: .
V: TRBV5-1
D: .
J: TRBJ1-4

CDR3: CASSEYRGAGNTEAFF
DNA: TGTGCCAGCAGCGAATACAGGGGGGCGGGGAACACTGAAGCTTTCTTT
size: .
V: TRBV5-6
D: TRBD1
J: TRBJ1-1

CDR3: CASSPDRQGAFF
DNA: TGTGCCAGCAGCCCGGACAGGCAGGGAGCTTTCTTT
size: .
V: TRBV5-4
D: TRBD1
J: TRBJ1-1

CDR3: CASSLVRGGNEQFF
DNA: TGTGCCAGCAGTTTGGTGCGGGGGGGCAATGAGCAGTTCTTC
size: .
V: TRBV28
D: TRBD2
J: TRBJ2-1

CDR3: CASSPQSGQGYEQYF
DNA: TGTGCCAGCTCACCACAGTCGGGACAGGGCTACGAGCAGTACTTC
size: .
V: TRBV18
D: TRBD1
J: TRBJ2-7

CDR3: CASSSGGSTGELFF
DNA: TGCGCCAGCAGCTCCGGAGGTAGTACCGGGGAGCTGTTTTTT
size: .
V: TRBV5-1
D: .
J: TRBJ2-2

CDR3: CASSTPQGGGSEKLFF
DNA: TGTGCCAGCAGCACACCTCAGGGAGGCGGTAGTGAAAAACTGTTTTTT
size: .
V: TRBV7-9
D: .
J: TRBJ1-4

CDR3: CASSQATGGGYGYTF
DNA: TGCGCCAGCAGCCAAGCAACAGGGGGAGGCTATGGCTACACCTTC
size: .
V: TRBV4-3
D: TRBD1
J: TRBJ1-2

CDR3: CASSLNHEAFF
DNA: TGCGCCAGCAGCTTGAACCACGAAGCTTTCTTT
size: .
V: TRBV5-1
D: .
J: TRBJ1-1

CDR3: CASSSGINEQYF
DNA: TGTGCCAGCAGTAGCGGAATCAACGAGCAGTACTTC
size: few
V: TRBV6-6
D: .
J: TRBJ2-7